These 28 T cell receptor beta chains were sequenced from one sample in a study of blood T cell repertoires in COVID-19. Using immunoSEQ multiplex PCR, the repertoire was profiled, and TCRdb retains in-frame clones only, with some absent. The sample includes roughly 100,000 clones, nearly 90% seen only once; the top ten take 3% to 3.5%. Sequencing was done on a sample of peripheral blood. The receptor set was obtained from a middle-aged man in a cohort sampled during active COVID-19.

The chain employs TRBV5-4 and TRBJ2-7, with a weak D call TRBD1 (7 bases). There are 15 residues in the CDR3. The germline CDR1 and CDR2 sequences are SGHNT and YYREEE (reference sequence). Trimming took 4 bases from V and 2 from J, leaving 16 bases between them. DNA for the CDR3: TGTGCCAGCAGCAGGGGGCTAGCGATGGCCTACGAGCAGTACGTC. As protein: CASSRGLAMAYEQYV.

The chain employs TRBV5-1 and TRBJ1-2, with unresolved D. There are 13 residues in the CDR3. V was pared by 0 bases and J by 4 bases, with 7 bases between. Germline assignment: CDR1 SGHRS and CDR2 YFSETQ. CDR3 DNA: TGCGCCAGCAGCTTGGACACAGTCTATGGCTACACCTTC. Its translation: CASSLDTVYGYTF.

The chain carries TRBV2 and TRBJ1-5; the match to TRBD1 covers 7 bases. Losses at the gene ends were 7 bases for V and 0 bases for J; bases not matched to a gene: 3. The CDR3 consists of 14 residues. From germline, CDR1 is SNHLY and CDR2 FYNNEI. The CDR3 DNA is TGTGCCAGCACGGGGACAGATAGCAATCAGCCCCAGCATTTT. Translating it yields CASTGTDSNQPQHF.

The gene calls are TRBV5-1 and TRBJ2-3; tentatively, D is TRBD1 (6 bases). CDR3 length: 14 amino acids. Germline-derived CDR1 and CDR2 are SGHRS and YFSETQ. V gave up 5 bases and J gave up 2 bases, with 12 bases separating them. CDR3 sequence reads: CASRIQGYTDTQYF. The DNA of the CDR3 is TGCGCCAGCAGAATACAGGGCTACACAGATACGCAGTATTTT. Full variable domain (rest looked up from reference TRBV5-1 and TRBJ2-3): KAGVTQTPRYLIKTRGQQVTLSCSPISGHRSVSWYQQTPGQGLQFLFEYFSETQRNKGNFPGRFSGRQFSNSRSEMNVSTLELGDSALYLCASRIQGYTDTQYFGPGTRLTVL.

The chain is built from TRBV5-1 and TRBJ1-1, with TRBD1 identical over 8 bases. Per germline, CDR1 SGHRS and CDR2 YFSETQ. With 4 bases clipped from V and 8 bases from J, the junction kept 10 bases outside the gene matches. This CDR3 comprises 14 residues. The CDR3 is CASSPQGAGGEAFF. The DNA of the CDR3 is TGCGCCAGCAGCCCGCAGGGGGCGGGTGGGGAAGCTTTCTTT.

This chain connects TRBV20-1 to TRBJ2-2; 7 bases align to TRBD2. After removal of 7 bases from V and 10 bases from J, the junction contained 6 bases not matched to a gene. CDR1 DFQATT and CDR2 SNEGSKA come from the germline V gene (reference sequence). The length of the CDR3 is 11 residues. This CDR3 reads CSGGLYEELFF. The DNA of the CDR3 is TGCAGTGGGGGACTATACGAGGAGCTGTTTTTT.

The genes are TRBV5-5 and TRBJ2-7; 10 positions match TRBD2. The CDR3 is 15 amino acids. V trimming: 6 bases; J trimming: 0 bases; junction bases outside the gene matches: 6. Germline lookup yields CDR1 SGHKS and CDR2 YYEKEE (reference sequence). The CDR3 sequence: CASTRSGGFSYEQYV. CDR3 bases: TGTGCCAGCACCCGTAGCGGGGGGTTCTCCTACGAGCAGTACGTC.

The V call is TRBV12-3 or TRBV12-4, the J call TRBJ1-2, with D tentatively TRBD1 (6 bases). The length of the CDR3 is 12 residues. Trimming left V 5 bases short and J 13 bases short, with 17 bases between. This CDR3 is CASSPGQSLLTF. CDR3 DNA: TGTGCCAGCAGTCCCGGACAGTCTCTGCTCACCTTC.

CDR3 sequence: CASSQDFRAGHQPQHF. The DNA for the CDR3 is TGCGCCAGCAGCCAAGATTTTCGCGCGGGCCATCAGCCCCAGCATTTT. The gene calls are TRBV4-3 and TRBJ1-5; D gene unclear. Germline-derived CDR1 and CDR2 are LGHNA and YSLEER. V shed 0 bases and J shed 5 bases, with 14 bases lying between them. This CDR3 contains 16 residues.

V usage is TRBV5-1 and J usage is TRBJ2-1; the D is unclear. Germline V gene data show CDR1 as SGHRS and CDR2 as YFSETQ. The CDR3 totals 14 residues. Between the trimmed V and J ends, which lost 0 bases and 8 bases, there was a span of 12 bases. CDR3 DNA sequence: TGCGCCAGCAGCTTGGAGATTAGTCCCGATGAGCAGTTCTTC. Translating it yields CASSLEISPDEQFF. The full variable domain, completed using reference TRBV5-1 and TRBJ2-1, is KAGVTQTPRYLIKTRGQQVTLSCSPISGHRSVSWYQQTPGQGLQFLFEYFSETQRNKGNFPGRFSGRQFSNSRSEMNVSTLELGDSALYLCASSLEISPDEQFFGPGTRLTVL.

The chain couples TRBV4-3 to TRBJ2-5, with 10 bases that match TRBD2. There are 17 residues in the CDR3. Germline values: CDR1 LGHNA, CDR2 YSLEER. V lost 0 bases to trimming and J lost 1 base; unmatched junction nucleotides: 5. CDR3 residues: CASSQDPSGGLQETQYF. The DNA of the CDR3 is TGCGCCAGCAGCCAAGATCCTAGCGGGGGACTCCAAGAGACCCAGTACTTC.

The gene calls are TRBV6-4 and TRBJ2-3; possible D gene TRBD2, 6 bases. Germline-derived CDR1 and CDR2 are MRHNA and SNTAGT. Trimming shortened V by 2 bases and J by 4 bases, and 10 bases separated the two germline ends. The CDR3 runs to 14 residues. CDR3 residues: CASSDQGGADTQYF. CDR3 DNA sequence: TGTGCCAGCAGTGACCAGGGCGGGGCAGATACGCAGTATTTT.

CDR3 loop: CSASTGGGYNEQFF. In nucleotides, the CDR3 is TGCAGTGCTAGTACGGGGGGTGGTTATAATGAGCAGTTCTTC. The rearrangement joins TRBV20-1 to TRBJ2-1; TRBD2 agrees at 7 bases. CDR3 length: 14 amino acids. Losses at the gene ends were 3 bases for V and 7 bases for J; bases not matched to a gene: 9. Looked up from germline, CDR1 is DFQATT and CDR2 is SNEGSKA (reference sequence).

The chain has TRBV27 and TRBJ2-7; 11 bases agree with TRBD2. CDR3 length equals 15 residues. With V trimmed by 5 bases and J by 2 bases, 5 bases remained unmatched. Germline V gene sequence: CDR1 MNHEY, CDR2 SMNVEV (reference sequence). This CDR3 reads CASSLLAGGPYEQYF. The CDR3 nucleotides read TGTGCCAGCAGTCTTCTAGCGGGGGGACCCTACGAGCAGTACTTC.

This clone was seen a single time. This chain joins TRBV27 and TRBJ1-1; 7 bases are a match to TRBD1. The CDR3 runs to 17 residues. Trimming at V came to 2 bases and at J to 1 base, leaving 10 bases not matched to a gene. Germline CDR1 is MNHEY and CDR2 is SMNVEV (reference sequence). The CDR3 coding sequence is TGTGCCAGCAGTTTAGGCCAGGGGGTCTTGAGGAACACTGAAGCTTTCTTT. This codes for CASSLGQGVLRNTEAFF.

A single count supports this clone. This chain uses TRBV27 with TRBJ2-3; D call uncertain. From germline, CDR1 is MNHEY and CDR2 SMNVEV (reference sequence). The CDR3 consists of 13 residues. Trimming pared 6 bases from V and 5 bases from J, leaving 12 bases between. The CDR3 sequence: CASSLGTRDTQYF. CDR3 in DNA: TGTGCCAGCAGCTTGGGCACGAGAGATACGCAGTATTTT.

The chain couples TRBV5-4 to TRBJ1-2; D might be TRBD1 (5 bases). CDR3 length equals 14 residues. Trimming took 5 bases from V and 2 from J, leaving 13 bases between them. Per the germline V gene, CDR1 is SGHNT and CDR2 is YYREEE (reference sequence). In nucleotides, the CDR3 is TGTGCCAGCAGTGGGGGGGTGCAAAACTATGGCTACACCTTC. It encodes CASSGGVQNYGYTF.

A few counts support this clone. V usage is TRBV5-4 and J usage is TRBJ1-4; weak D call: TRBD1 (5 bases). The CDR3 runs to 15 residues. V lost 0 bases and J 7 bases, leaving 13 bases between the germline ends. The V gene's germline CDR1 is SGHNT and CDR2 YYREEE (reference sequence). CDR3 DNA: TGTGCCAGCAGCTTGGGGGGCAAATCAAGTGAAAAACTGTTTTTT. Its translation: CASSLGGKSSEKLFF.

The V call is TRBV6-6, the J call TRBJ2-1, with 9 bases fitting TRBD2. CDR3 length: 11 amino acids. J gave up 10 bases and V 7 bases, and 2 bases lay outside the gene matches. Germline lookup yields CDR1 MNHNY and CDR2 SVGAGI (reference sequence). CDR3 sequence reads: CASIAGEEQFF. CDR3 sequence (DNA): TGTGCCAGCATAGCGGGGGAAGAGCAGTTCTTC.

The chain is built from TRBV3-1 (or the pseudogene TRBV3-2) and TRBJ2-5; 12 positions agree with TRBD2. CDR3 length: 16 residues. The trim removed 5 bases at V and 5 bases at J, leaving 9 bases unmatched. From germline, CDR1 is LGHDT and CDR2 YNNKEL (reference sequence). The CDR3 DNA reads as TGTGCCAGCAGCATCTGGACTAGCGGGGTGGGGGAGACCCAGTACTTC. Its translation: CASSIWTSGVGETQYF.

The rearrangement links TRBV5-1 to TRBJ2-7; 8 nucleotides agree with TRBD2. Germline V gene sequence: CDR1 SGHRS, CDR2 YFSETQ. V dropped 4 bases and J dropped 5; count of bases not matched to a gene: 8. The CDR3 contains 14 residues. CDR3 region: CASSALRGGDEQYF. In DNA, the CDR3 is TGCGCCAGCAGCGCCCTACGGGGGGGCGACGAGCAGTACTTC.

J is TRBJ2-5 and V is TRBV7-2, with D maybe TRBD2 (6 bases). Trimming left V 2 bases short and J 2 bases short, with 15 bases between. CDR3 length equals 16 residues. Germline-derived CDR1 and CDR2 are SGHTA and FQGNSA. The DNA of the CDR3 is TGTGCCAGCAGCTTAAGCGTAGCGGCAGCTCAAGAGACCCAGTACTTC. It specifies CASSLSVAAAQETQYF.

This chain joins TRBV5-4 and TRBJ2-2, with TRBD1 matching 8 bases. The ends lost 7 bases at V and 2 bases at J; junction bases unmatched: 4. Germline V gives CDR1 SGHNT, CDR2 YYREEE (reference sequence). CDR3 length equals 14 residues. The CDR3 nucleotides read TGTGCCAGCCGGGACAGGTTAAACACCGGGGAGCTGTTTTTT. Amino acid sequence: CASRDRLNTGELFF.

This clone was seen once. The rearrangement joins TRBV6-5 to TRBJ2-3; the D gene is possibly TRBD2 (6 bases). There are 15 residues in the CDR3. Germline V gene sequence: CDR1 MNHEY, CDR2 SVGAGI. The V and J ends lost 7 bases and 3 bases respectively, with 17 bases between them. The CDR3 coding sequence is TGTGCCAGCACCCCCGACGGAGGGGCGACAGATACGCAGTATTTT. Translated, it gives CASTPDGGATDTQYF.

This chain links TRBV3-1 (or the pseudogene TRBV3-2) with TRBJ2-5; D is perhaps TRBD1 (6 bases). The CDR3 is 15 amino acids. V lost 3 bases and J lost 5, with 16 bases in between. Per the germline V gene, CDR1 is LGHDT and CDR2 is YNNKEL (reference sequence). The CDR3 DNA follows: TGTGCCAGCAGCCAGGCCGGGACACCGGGGGAGACCCAGTACTTC. The encoded protein is CASSQAGTPGETQYF.

The chain couples TRBV5-1 to TRBJ2-3, with D possibly TRBD2 on 5 matching bases. The CDR3 runs to 16 residues. Germline CDR1 reads SGHRS; CDR2 reads YFSETQ. Trimming cost V 0 bases and J 0 bases, with 11 bases left between them. The CDR3 loop reads CASSLGRTGSTDTQYF. The CDR3 nucleotides read TGCGCCAGCAGCTTGGGCCGGACGGGGAGCACAGATACGCAGTATTTT.

This sequence joins TRBV5-1 and TRBJ2-5; 13 bases match TRBD2. J lost 1 base, V lost 4 bases, and 4 bases had no gene match. The CDR3 contains 16 residues. CDR1 SGHRS and CDR2 YFSETQ come from the germline V gene. This CDR3 reads CASSPRTSGGQETQYF. CDR3 DNA: TGCGCCAGCAGCCCAAGGACTAGCGGGGGCCAAGAGACCCAGTACTTC.

The chain couples TRBV9 to TRBJ1-3; 9 bases are a match to TRBD1. This CDR3 is built from 15 residues. Germline V gene lookup returns CDR1 SGDLS and CDR2 YYNGEE. The ends lost 5 bases at V and 3 bases at J; junction bases unmatched: 6. The CDR3 here is CASRATGGRGNTIYF. For the CDR3, the DNA is TGTGCCAGCAGAGCGACAGGGGGACGTGGAAACACCATATATTTT.